The 20 T cell receptor beta chains given below trace back to one sample, sequenced in a study of blood T cell repertoires in COVID-19. Repertoires were generated with immunoSEQ multiplex PCR, while TCRdb's copy carries only in-frame clones and drops some. The sample lists roughly 220,000 clones; 70% to 85% were seen once. Sequencing input: PBMCs or T cells enriched from blood (not recorded which). The receptors derive from a man aged 35 to 55 who had recovered from COVID-19.

The genes are TRBV29-1 and TRBJ1-5; 9 nucleotides agree with TRBD1. V lost 4 bases to trimming and J lost 3 bases; unmatched junction nucleotides: 1. This CDR3 spans 13 amino acids. Looked up from germline, CDR1 is SQVTM and CDR2 is ANQGSEA. The CDR3 region is CSVGQGVNQPQHF. DNA of the CDR3: TGCAGCGTTGGACAGGGGGTCAATCAGCCCCAGCATTTT.

The V gene is TRBV7-9, the J gene TRBJ2-7, with TRBD1 identical over 7 bases. The V and J ends lost 6 bases and 2 bases, in that order; junction bases with no gene match: 10. CDR3 length equals 15 residues. CDR1 and CDR2 (germline): SEHNR, FQNEAQ (reference sequence). CDR3 in amino acids: CASRPSTGFTYEQYF. CDR3 DNA sequence: TGTGCCAGCAGACCGTCGACAGGGTTTACCTACGAGCAGTACTTC.

V and J are TRBV11-2 and TRBJ1-5; D is undetermined. In germline, CDR1 is SGHAT, CDR2 FQNNGV. Trimming stripped 0 bases from V and 1 base from J, with 10 bases between. The CDR3 runs to 16 residues. The CDR3 DNA is TGTGCCAGCAGCTTAGATACGGGTGGAAGCAATCAGCCCCAGCATTTT. It specifies CASSLDTGGSNQPQHF. The entire variable domain, with the rest obtained from reference TRBV11-2 and TRBJ1-5, is as follows: EAGVAQSPRYKIIEKRQSVAFWCNPISGHATLYWYQQILGQGPKLLIQFQNNGVVDDSQLPKDRFSAERLKGVDSTLKIQPAKLEDSAVYLCASSLDTGGSNQPQHFGDGTRLSIL.

The rearrangement uses TRBV7-8 and TRBJ1-1, with D tentatively TRBD1 (5 bases). The germline V gene has CDR1 SGHVS and CDR2 FQNEAQ. Trimming left V 4 bases short and J 4 bases short, with 19 bases between. The CDR3 covers 16 residues. The chain's CDR3 is CASSSRVGAATTEAFF. CDR3 nucleotide sequence: TGTGCCAGCAGCTCCCGGGTAGGGGCGGCGACCACTGAAGCTTTCTTT.

This chain uses TRBV10-2 with TRBJ1-1, with TRBD1 identical over 11 bases. The V gene end was trimmed by 7 bases and the J gene end by 7 bases; junction bases not matched to a gene: 8. The CDR3 has 14 residues. In germline, CDR1 is WSHSY, CDR2 SAAADI. CDR3 protein: CASKGQGVFSEAFF. CDR3 DNA sequence: TGCGCCAGCAAGGGACAGGGGGTCTTTAGTGAAGCTTTCTTT.

This clone was counted once. V and J are TRBV18 and TRBJ1-3; 7 bases fit TRBD1. J gave up 3 bases and V 4 bases, and 12 bases lay outside the gene matches. The CDR3 is 17 amino acids. Germline V gene lookup returns CDR1 KGHSH and CDR2 LQKENI. CDR3 sequence: CASSQTSERGLGNTIYF. CDR3 DNA sequence: TGTGCCAGCTCACAAACCTCGGAGAGGGGGCTTGGAAACACCATATATTTT.

This clone came up a few times. V usage is TRBV5-1 and J usage is TRBJ1-3; weak D call: TRBD1 (5 bases). Germline V gene lookup returns CDR1 SGHRS and CDR2 YFSETQ. V lost 0 bases, J lost 3 bases, and 13 bases lay in between. This CDR3 has 16 amino acids. The CDR3 DNA reads as TGCGCCAGCAGCTTGGAGCCCGGGGGTAATGGAAACACCATATATTTT. It encodes CASSLEPGGNGNTIYF.

The rearrangement joins TRBV18 to TRBJ2-1, with D possibly being TRBD2 (6 bases). V gave up 3 bases and J gave up 8 bases, with 17 bases separating them. The CDR3 totals 15 residues. From germline, CDR1 is KGHSH and CDR2 LQKENI. The CDR3 DNA reads TGTGCCAGCTCACCCCTGGCTAGCGAGGTAGATGAGCAGTTCTTC. Translation gives CASSPLASEVDEQFF. The variable domain in full, completed from reference TRBV18 and TRBJ2-1, reads NAGVMQNPRHLVRRRGQEARLRCSPMKGHSHVYWYRQLPEEGLKFMVYLQKENIIDESGMPKERFSAEFPKEGPSILRIQQVVRGDSAAYFCASSPLASEVDEQFFGPGTRLTVL.

Turning to this clone: Other DNA sequences from this sample encode an identical CDR3 as well. This chain connects TRBV28 to TRBJ1-3; tentatively, D is TRBD1 (6 bases). Looked up from germline, CDR1 is MDHEN and CDR2 is SYDVKM. The V end lost 3 bases, the J end lost 0 bases, and 6 bases lay between the germline ends. There are 14 residues in the CDR3. CDR3 amino acids: CASSFRGSGNTIYF. In DNA form, the CDR3 reads TGTGCCAGCAGTTTCAGGGGCTCTGGAAACACCATATATTTT.

In this sample, this clone turned up once. The chain carries TRBV2 and TRBJ2-2, with 10 bases lining up with TRBD2. V trimming: 7 bases; J trimming: 6 bases; junction bases outside the gene matches: 8. Germline CDR1 reads SNHLY; CDR2 reads FYNNEI. This CDR3 comprises 15 residues. Here the CDR3 reads CASTQSSGSAGELFF. The CDR3 DNA sequence: TGTGCCAGCACCCAATCTAGCGGGAGCGCCGGGGAGCTGTTTTTT.

The gene calls are TRBV24-1 and TRBJ2-6, with D possibly being TRBD1 (6 bases). The CDR3 has 16 amino acids. Trimming took 6 bases from V and 0 from J, leaving 11 bases between them. Germline CDR1 reads KGHDR; CDR2 reads SFDVKD. CDR3: CATSKGGHSGANVLTF. The CDR3 DNA reads TGTGCCACCAGTAAAGGGGGTCACTCTGGGGCCAACGTCCTGACTTTC.

The CDR3 DNA follows: TGTGCCAGCTCACCAGGGAGAGAGGATGGCTACACCTTC. The encoded protein is CASSPGREDGYTF. The chain uses TRBV18 and TRBJ1-2; D unresolved. Between the trimmed V and J ends, which lost 2 bases and 6 bases, there was a span of 10 bases. Germline V gene sequence: CDR1 KGHSH, CDR2 LQKENI. This CDR3 is built from 13 residues.

The genes are TRBV6-6 and TRBJ2-3; D is possibly TRBD1 (6 bases). V was trimmed by 4 bases and J by 12 bases, leaving 14 bases between them. This CDR3 contains 12 residues. Germline V gene data show CDR1 as MNHNY and CDR2 as SVGAGI (reference sequence). CDR3 residues: CASSFVTGPQYF. CDR3 nucleotides: TGTGCCAGCAGTTTCGTGACAGGTCCTCAGTATTTT.

The CDR3 loop reads CASSYRGQGDYGYTF. For the CDR3, the DNA is TGTGCCAGCAGTTACCGAGGACAGGGCGACTATGGCTACACCTTC. The rearrangement uses TRBV6-5 and TRBJ1-2, with 8 bases fitting TRBD1. The CDR3 runs 15 residues. The germline V gene has CDR1 MNHEY and CDR2 SVGAGI. The junction had 5 bases not matched to a gene; V was cut back by 2 bases and J by 3 bases.

V usage is TRBV10-3 and J usage is TRBJ1-1, with TRBD1 matching over 7 bases. V dropped 6 bases and J dropped 4; count of bases not matched to a gene: 11. The CDR3 consists of 15 residues. Germline V gives CDR1 ENHRY, CDR2 SYGVKD. Here the CDR3 DNA reads TGTGCCATCAGCGACACCAACAGGGGTGGCACTGAAGCTTTCTTT. This gives the protein CAISDTNRGGTEAFF.

The chain joins TRBV5-8 to TRBJ2-3, with TRBD2 as a possible D gene (6 bases). Trimming left V 3 bases short and J 2 bases short, with 10 bases between. This CDR3 comprises 14 residues. Looked up from germline, CDR1 is SGHTS and CDR2 is YDEGEE. The DNA of the CDR3 is TGTGCCAGCAGCTACGGAGGGCCCACAGATACGCAGTATTTT. This encodes CASSYGGPTDTQYF.

The chain employs TRBV10-3 and TRBJ1-1; D is unclear. Trimming removed 4 bases at V and 5 bases at J, with 5 bases between. CDR3 size: 11 residues. Germline V gene lookup returns CDR1 ENHRY and CDR2 SYGVKD. The CDR3 here is CAISADTEAFF. The CDR3 DNA follows: TGTGCCATCAGTGCAGATACTGAAGCTTTCTTT.

The CDR3 region has the DNA TGTGCCAGCAGTGATCACAGTTTGCGCTACACCTTC. Encoded protein: CASSDHSLRYTF. The rearrangement uses TRBV2 and TRBJ1-2; D gene uncertain. This CDR3 is built from 12 residues. V gave up 3 bases and J gave up 9 bases, with 11 bases separating them. Germline assignment: CDR1 SNHLY and CDR2 FYNNEI.

This clone was recorded once. The chain couples TRBV6-5 to TRBJ2-1; the match to TRBD2 covers 7 bases. The CDR3 length is 15 residues. Trimming took 6 bases from V and 0 from J; bases not matched to a gene: 5. Germline V lookup: CDR1 MNHEY, CDR2 SVGAGI. The CDR3 DNA follows: TGTGCCAGCAGCCCGGGGGGACGCTCCTACAATGAGCAGTTCTTC. It is translated as CASSPGGRSYNEQFF.

This chain joins TRBV19 and TRBJ2-1, with a possible D match to TRBD1 (6 bases). Germline V gene data show CDR1 as LNHDA and CDR2 as SQIVND (reference sequence). V gave up 5 bases and J gave up 10 bases, with 15 bases separating them. CDR3 length: 13 residues. The CDR3 is CASSLQGALEQFF. As DNA, the CDR3 is TGTGCCAGTAGTTTACAGGGAGCTTTAGAGCAGTTCTTC.